The clone carrying this T cell receptor beta chain was seen only once. The data originate from a study of Ad26.COV2.S vaccination and SARS-CoV-2 variants. Study context: The study gave Ad26.COV2.S intramuscularly, once or twice 56 days apart.

Trimming took 8 bases from V and 1 from J, leaving 19 bases between them. CDR1 and CDR2 (germline): SNHLY, FYNNEI. The CDR3 totals 16 residues. The protocol was immunoSEQ multiplex PCR, while the TCRdb copy is restricted to in-frame clones and leaves out a portion. The sample has 320,000 or so clones, 75% to 90% seen once. Indicated treatment: about 20 received Ad26.COV2.S at low or high dose, single or two shots; roughly 5 received placebo; per-sample allocation not given. The investigators took samples on day 63 after the first vaccine or placebo injection. The TCR originated in a person between 18 and 59 years old who received the Ad26.COV2.S COVID-19 vaccine or a placebo. J is TRBJ2-3 and V is TRBV2; D possibly corresponds to TRBD2 (5 bases). The sequencing here drew on peripheral blood, taken in a trial of Ad26.COV2.S vaccine versus placebo. The CDR3: CASGLPARAGTDTQYF. DNA for the CDR3: TGTGCCAGCGGGCTGCCGGCGCGGGCGGGCACAGATACGCAGTATTTT.